Given below is one T cell receptor (beta chain) in context. The sample comes from a study of control samples from healthy donors and cancer patients. CDR3 length: 13 amino acids. Trimming left V 0 bases short and J 8 bases short, with 6 bases between. Germline V lookup: CDR1 SGDLS, CDR2 YYNGEE. TCRdb's table, derived via immunoSEQ multiplex PCR, lists solely in-frame clones and lacks some. This sample has 65,000 to 95,000 clones, with roughly 90% found just once. This receptor was identified in a man aged 50-59 years in good health. Sequenced input: blood. The chain combines TRBV9 with TRBJ1-6; D is undetermined. The CDR3: CASSVVGDSPLHF. DNA for the CDR3: TGTGCCAGCAGCGTAGTAGGTGATTCACCCCTCCACTTT.